This TCR beta chain was observed in a study of spatial heterogeneity in lung cancer. This CDR3 comprises 15 residues. CDR1 is MDHEN and CDR2 is SYDVKM in the germline V gene. The trim removed 6 bases at V and 3 bases at J, leaving 7 bases unmatched. TCRdb reprocessed the 5' RACE reads with MiXCR, giving one entry per CDR3 protein. The repertoire holds about 100,000 distinct CDR3 sequences, with 4.4% as singletons. As for time point: sample taken at primary tumor resection. Study outcomes and limitations: Counts that tracked tumor mutation counts were those of expanded intratumoral alpha and beta TCRs.

This clonotype was seen repeatedly, ten times or more. Its antigen is currently unknown. The material was lung tumor tissue, obtained at surgery. This sequence originates from a male donor with early-stage non-small cell lung cancer. This chain joins TRBV28 and TRBJ2-3, with TRBD2 matching 9 bases. The CDR3 DNA reads TGTGCCAGCAGGCGTTGGCGGGAGGGTACAGATACGCAGTATTTT. Its translation: CASRRWREGTDTQYF.